This T cell receptor (beta chain) came from a study of blood T cell repertoires in COVID-19. The overall study: COVID-19 samples, acute and convalescent, were from the United States, Italy and Spain.

This CDR3 is built from 11 residues. The V end was cut by 9 bases, the J end by 5 bases, with 10 bases between. Germline CDR1 and CDR2: SEHNR and FQNEAQ (reference sequence). As handled by the study authors: Amplification from reference gene primers served as the basis for estimated nucleated cell counts. Measured with immunoSEQ multiplex PCR; TCRdb has only the in-frame clones, and not every one. Clonal size and the V and J genes are those of that table, whereas D and trimming came from the DNA. Altogether some 54,000 clones are present, 85% to 90% being singletons, with the ten largest covering roughly 10%.

The specimen sequenced was peripheral blood. The receptor was isolated from a man at least 80 years old with active or convalescent COVID-19. The chain couples TRBV7-9 to TRBJ2-5; D is unclear. The CDR3 spells CARRIGETQYF. CDR3 DNA sequence: TGTGCCAGGAGAATCGGGGAGACCCAGTACTTC.